Detailed here is one T cell receptor beta chain. Its antigen is currently unknown. The record originates from a study of cytomegalovirus exposure and HLA in healthy donors. Findings and limits, study-wide: Excluded were some V segments that proved indistinguishable, including TRBV6-2 and TRBV6-3. A highly shared variant cluster was judged a likely technical artifact. From TCR beta sequences, most subjects' HLA-A and HLA-B alleles were reportedly predicted accurately.

Amplification used 60 Vbeta primers and 13 Jbeta primers. Sequencing used immunoSEQ multiplex PCR; TCRdb keeps in-frame clones, though not all of them. The sample has roughly 170,000 clones; about four fifths are singletons. Trimming at V came to 1 base and at J to 0 bases, leaving 7 bases not matched to a gene. CDR3 length: 18 amino acids. Germline-derived CDR1 and CDR2 are LGHNA and YSLEER. The clonotype originates from a man aged 50-60 years in good health and CMV-seronegative. The rearrangement links TRBV4-3 to TRBJ2-1, with 9 bases that match TRBD2. Sequences were obtained from PBMCs. CDR3 region: CASSQVSSSGSSYNEQFF. In DNA, the CDR3 is TGCGCCAGCAGCCAAGTGAGCAGTAGCGGGAGCTCCTACAATGAGCAGTTCTTC.